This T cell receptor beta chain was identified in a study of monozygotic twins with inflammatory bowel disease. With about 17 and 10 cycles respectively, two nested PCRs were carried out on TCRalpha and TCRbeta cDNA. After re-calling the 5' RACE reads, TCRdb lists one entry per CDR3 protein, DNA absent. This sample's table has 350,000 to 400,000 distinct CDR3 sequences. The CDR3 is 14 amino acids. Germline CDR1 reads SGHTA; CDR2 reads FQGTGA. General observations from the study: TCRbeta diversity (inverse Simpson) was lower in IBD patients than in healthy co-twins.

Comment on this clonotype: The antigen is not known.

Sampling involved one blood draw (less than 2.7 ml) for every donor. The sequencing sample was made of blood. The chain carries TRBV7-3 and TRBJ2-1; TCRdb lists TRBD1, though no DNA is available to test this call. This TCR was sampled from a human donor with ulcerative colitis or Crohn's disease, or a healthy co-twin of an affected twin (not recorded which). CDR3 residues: CASSLGTGDNEQFF.